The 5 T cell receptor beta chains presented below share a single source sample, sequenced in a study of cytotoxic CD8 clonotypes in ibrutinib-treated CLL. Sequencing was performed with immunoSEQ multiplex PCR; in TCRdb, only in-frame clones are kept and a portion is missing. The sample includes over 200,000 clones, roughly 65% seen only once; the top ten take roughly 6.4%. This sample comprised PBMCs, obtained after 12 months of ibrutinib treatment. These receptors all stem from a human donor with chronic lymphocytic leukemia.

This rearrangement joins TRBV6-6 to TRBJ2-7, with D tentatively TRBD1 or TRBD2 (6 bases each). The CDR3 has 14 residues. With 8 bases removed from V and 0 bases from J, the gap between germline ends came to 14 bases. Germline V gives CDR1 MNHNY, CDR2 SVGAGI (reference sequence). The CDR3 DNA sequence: TGTGCCAGCGGTGAGGGGGGAGGCTCCTACGAGCAGTACTTC. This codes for CASGEGGGSYEQYF.

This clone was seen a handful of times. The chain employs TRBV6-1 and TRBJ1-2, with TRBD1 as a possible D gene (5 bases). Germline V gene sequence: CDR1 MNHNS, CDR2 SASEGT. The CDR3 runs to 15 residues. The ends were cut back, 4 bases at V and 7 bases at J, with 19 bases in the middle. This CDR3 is CASSVFRVSGVGYTF. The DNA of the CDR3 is TGTGCCAGCAGTGTCTTTCGTGTTTCGGGGGTTGGCTACACCTTC.

DNA for the CDR3: TGTGCCTGGAGGACTGGCACTGAAGCTTTCTTT. Translating gives CAWRTGTEAFF. This chain links TRBV30 with TRBJ1-1; D not certain. Trimming pared 3 bases from V and 4 bases from J, leaving 6 bases between. The CDR3 length is 11 residues. Germline V CDR1 and CDR2: GTSNPN, SVGIG (reference sequence).

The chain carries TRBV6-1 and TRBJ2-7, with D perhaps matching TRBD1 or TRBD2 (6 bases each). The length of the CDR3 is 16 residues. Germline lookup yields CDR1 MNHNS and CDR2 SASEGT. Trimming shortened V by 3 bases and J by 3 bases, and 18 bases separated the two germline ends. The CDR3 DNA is TGTGCCAGCAGTGAGAAGCGGGCAGGGGCTAACTACGAGCAGTACTTC. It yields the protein CASSEKRAGANYEQYF.

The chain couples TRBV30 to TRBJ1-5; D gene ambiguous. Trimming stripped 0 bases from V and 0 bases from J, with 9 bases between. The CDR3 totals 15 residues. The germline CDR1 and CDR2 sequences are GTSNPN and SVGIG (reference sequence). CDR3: CAWSVGRVSNQPQHF. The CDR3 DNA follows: TGTGCCTGGAGTGTTGGCCGGGTTAGCAATCAGCCCCAGCATTTT. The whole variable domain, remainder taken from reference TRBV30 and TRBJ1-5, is SQTIHQWPATLVQPVGSPLSLECTVEGTSNPNLYWYRQAAGRGLQLLFYSVGIGQISSEVPQNLSASRPQDRQFILSSKKLLLSDSGFYLCAWSVGRVSNQPQHFGDGTRLSIL.